The clone carrying this T cell receptor (beta chain) came up many times. The CDR3 is 12 residues long. Deletions cut 0 bases from V and 7 bases from J, with 8 bases between. CDR1 SGHDT and CDR2 YYEEEE come from the germline V gene. The study drew participants aged 18 to 89 years from approximately 23 US areas. Donors were grouped by their self-reported clinical history. Produced via immunoSEQ multiplex PCR; TCRdb's table is partial and in-frame only. The sample yields approximately 250,000 clones, 85% seen once. This sample stems from a study of blood T cell repertoires in COVID-19. The chain couples TRBV5-6 to TRBJ2-7; D is unclear. The material sequenced was PBMCs or T cells enriched from blood (not recorded which). The clonotype comes from a woman aged 50 to 60 with acute COVID-19. CDR3 in DNA: TGTGCCAGCAGCTTGGGCCAGGTTGAGCAGTACTTC. Translation: CASSLGQVEQYF.